The clone carrying this T cell receptor beta chain was seen ten or more times. Its antigen is unidentified. The sample originates from a study of T cell repertoires in cytomegalovirus infection. A single record per CDR3 protein comes from TCRdb applying MiXCR to the reads. The data contain more than 150,000 distinct CDR3 sequences, 17% of them seen just once; the ten biggest clones take up around 19%. Study results and caveats: Frequencies of public TCR beta families were cumulated, and this identified carriers of CMV plus the relevant HLA. The response measured ex vivo was dominated by TCR beta clonotypes (HLA-C-restricted and CMV-specific).

The sequence derives from a human donor in good health (CMV status not recorded). Some clones in this sample may be carry-over from other donors' samples. Sequenced: CD8+ T cells from PBMCs.

Here the CDR3 DNA reads TGTGCCAGCAGTTTACAGATCATGAACACTGAAGCTTTCTTT. Its translation: CASSLQIMNTEAFF. The chain uses TRBV7-2 and TRBJ1-1, with D unresolved. V was shortened by 6 bases and J by 0 bases, with 11 bases between the two germline ends. The CDR3 sequence is 14 residues long. Germline-derived CDR1 and CDR2 are SGHTA and FQGNSA.